This T cell receptor (beta chain) was obtained from a study of T cells in localized non-small cell lung cancer. General study points: Greater T cell density in blood accompanied longer overall survival.

The assay was immunoSEQ multiplex PCR, and TCRdb's table has in-frame clones only and misses some. The sample carries tens of thousands of clones, about 80% recorded once. With 8 bases removed from V and 1 base from J, the gap between germline ends came to 6 bases. The CDR3 contains 11 residues. Germline V gives CDR1 ENHRY, CDR2 SYGVKD. In regard to this clone: The antigen is unknown.

Sample: peripheral blood, taken before any cancer treatment. The chain combines TRBV10-3 with TRBJ2-7; D not certain. This TCR derives from a male donor aged 60 or older with stage II squamous cell lung carcinoma. CDR3 bases: TGTGCCATCGCGGATTCCTACGAGCAGTACTTC. It translates to CAIADSYEQYF.